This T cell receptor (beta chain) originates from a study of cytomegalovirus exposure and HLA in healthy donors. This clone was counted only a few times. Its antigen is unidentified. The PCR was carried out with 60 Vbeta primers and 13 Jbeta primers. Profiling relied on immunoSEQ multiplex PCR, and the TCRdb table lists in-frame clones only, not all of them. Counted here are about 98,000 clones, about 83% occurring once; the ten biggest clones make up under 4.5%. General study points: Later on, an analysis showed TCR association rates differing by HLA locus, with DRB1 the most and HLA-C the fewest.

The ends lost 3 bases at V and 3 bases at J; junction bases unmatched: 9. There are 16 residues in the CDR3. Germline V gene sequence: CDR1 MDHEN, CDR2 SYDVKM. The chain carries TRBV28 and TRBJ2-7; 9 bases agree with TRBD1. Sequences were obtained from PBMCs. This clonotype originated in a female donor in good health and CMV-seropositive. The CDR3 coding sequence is TGTGCCAGCAGTTTCACCCCGGGACAGGGTAACTACGAGCAGTACTTC. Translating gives CASSFTPGQGNYEQYF.